The sequence of this T cell receptor (beta chain) was determined in a study of T cells after yellow fever vaccination. Study-wide context: Fractions of limited cellularity were prepared by means of SMART-Seq v4 Ultra Low Input. Findings of the study overall: Reappearance after the booster was seen for most primary-vaccination clones, at more than 95% CD4 and about 90% CD8. The secondary T-cell response peaked on day 5, not day 15, but was weaker.

Synthesis of TCR cDNA relied on 5'RACE template switching, which attached a universal primer site and UMIs. TCRdb re-called the 5' RACE reads through MiXCR, storing one row per CDR3 protein. This sample yields 150,000 to 200,000 distinct CDR3 sequences, of which 11% are seen a single time; around 34% belongs to the top ten. V lost 8 bases and J lost 7, with 17 bases in between. The germline gives CDR1 SEHNR, CDR2 FQNEAQ (reference sequence). The CDR3 is 13 residues long. This clonotype has only a few counts. No antigen is known for it. The sequencing used CD8+ T cells sorted from PBMCs, collected 15 days after the yellow fever booster vaccination. This sequence was found in a man younger than 30 who received the YFV17D yellow fever vaccine. This chain joins TRBV7-9 and TRBJ1-2, with D maybe TRBD1 (6 bases). The CDR3 reads CASVGGGASGYTF. The CDR3 region has the DNA TGTGCCAGCGTCGGGGGGGGCGCGTCTGGCTACACCTTC.